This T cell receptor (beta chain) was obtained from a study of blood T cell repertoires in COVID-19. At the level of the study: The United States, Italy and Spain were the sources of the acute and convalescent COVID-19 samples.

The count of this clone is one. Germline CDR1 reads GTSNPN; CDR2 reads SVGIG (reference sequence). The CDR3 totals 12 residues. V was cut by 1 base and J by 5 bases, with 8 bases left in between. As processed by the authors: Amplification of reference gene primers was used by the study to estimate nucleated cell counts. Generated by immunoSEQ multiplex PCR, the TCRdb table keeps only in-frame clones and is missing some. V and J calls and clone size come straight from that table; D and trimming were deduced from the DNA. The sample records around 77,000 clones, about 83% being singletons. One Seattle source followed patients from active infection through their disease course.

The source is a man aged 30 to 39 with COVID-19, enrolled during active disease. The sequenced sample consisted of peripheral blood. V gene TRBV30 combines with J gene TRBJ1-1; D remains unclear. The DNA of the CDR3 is TGTGCCTGGAGTGCCAGATGGACTGAAGCTTTCTTT. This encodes CAWSARWTEAFF.